Listed below are T cell receptor beta chains from one sample, sequenced in a study of T-cell reconstitution after alpha-beta-depleted transplantation in children. Via MiXCR, TCRdb re-called the PCR reads, giving one row per CDR3 protein. This table has about 400,000 distinct CDR3 sequences, just over 20% appearing once. Sequenced material: PBMCs from the stem cell graft donor, taken from the stem cell graft. The receptors shown here come from a human donor who donated a stem cell graft to a child with acute myeloid leukemia. CDR3s include the opening cysteine and the closing phenylalanine or tryptophan.

TRBV28	TRBJ2-3	CASSLKVPATQYF
TRBV24-1	TRBJ2-1	CATSRAQGRHSYNEQFF
TRBV20-1	TRBJ2-1	CSAFTRVVFNEQFF
TRBV5-1	TRBJ2-5	CASSWAGGQETQYF
TRBV7-9	TRBJ1-4	CASSLTGCGEKLFF
TRBV11-2	TRBJ2-7	CASSWGASSYEQYF
TRBV5-1	TRBJ2-7	CASTTDPAGVVQYF
TRBV7-9	TRBJ1-1	CAIDRGGTEAFF
TRBV6-2/TRBV6-3	TRBJ2-1	CASSIMAGPYNEQFF
TRBV12-3/TRBV12-4	TRBJ2-1	CASSWGRNEQFF
TRBV6-4	TRBJ1-1	CASSDSDNTEAFF
TRBV29-1	TRBJ1-2	CSVDFGTGGLGYTF
TRBV7-8	TRBJ2-7	CAIRFSLGYEQYF
TRBV28	TRBJ1-2	CASSVDSGGGYTF
TRBV30	TRBJ1-5	CAWSADSNQPQHF
TRBV12-3/TRBV12-4	TRBJ2-3	CASSLSSGAHTDTQYF
TRBV4-2	TRBJ2-3	CASSQASASATSTDTQYF
TRBV29-1	TRBJ2-7	CSAGRGPREQYF
TRBV5-1	TRBJ2-5	CASSSSGTSFQETQYF
TRBV15	TRBJ2-1	CATSRGTTRNNEQFF
TRBV12-3/TRBV12-4	TRBJ2-5	CASSFKGGQETQYF
TRBV24-1	TRBJ1-1	CATEDRDQTEAFF
TRBV20-1	TRBJ1-6	CSARGGTGDSPLHF
TRBV20-1	TRBJ2-7	CSAPSGVYEQYF
TRBV4-1	TRBJ1-4	CASSQEGLGTNEKLFF
TRBV25-1	TRBJ2-3	CASSPGILDTQYF
TRBV11-1	TRBJ2-1	CASSLGALAGDLSYNEQFF
TRBV12-3/TRBV12-4	TRBJ1-1	CASREYGTEAFF
TRBV7-2	TRBJ2-3	CASSYRAGTDTQYF
TRBV4-1	TRBJ2-3	CASSPRPITDTQYF
TRBV2	TRBJ2-2	CASTGLAGVGELFF
TRBV7-6	TRBJ2-1	CASSLAQGTYNEQFF
TRBV20-1	TRBJ2-7	CSAGKGQGVHEQYF
TRBV29-1	TRBJ2-1	CSVPTSGFYNEQFF
TRBV29-1	TRBJ1-6	CSVGDRANSPLHF
TRBV12-3/TRBV12-4	TRBJ2-1	CASSLGRRGEQFF
TRBV4-2	TRBJ2-7	CASSQDSLAGETYEQYF
TRBV7-6	TRBJ2-5	CASSRRPGLAGEETQYF
TRBV7-8	TRBJ2-3	CASSLVRAERGDTQYF
TRBV27	TRBJ2-1	CASSLSGGGYEQFF
TRBV25-1	TRBJ2-3	CASSERGQGHQTSTDTQYF
TRBV10-3	TRBJ2-7	CAISESMGTVLGEQYF
TRBV7-8	TRBJ2-7	CASSFSGLAGAYEQYF
TRBV29-1	TRBJ2-1	CSVGIYNEQFF
TRBV29-1	TRBJ2-7	CSVESGGRAYEQYF
TRBV27	TRBJ2-3	CASSLRAFTDTQYF
TRBV6-1	TRBJ2-5	CASGQRRARIRQETQYF
TRBV12-3/TRBV12-4	TRBJ2-1	CASTPSGQVYNEQFF
TRBV28	TRBJ2-1	CASSLHRTSGRSEQFF
TRBV19	TRBJ1-1	CASSVNTEAFF
TRBV20-1	TRBJ1-2	CSAMTGDNYGYTF
TRBV12-3/TRBV12-4	TRBJ1-2	CASSGPGSYGYTF